The entry below describes one T cell receptor (beta chain). Its specificity is not known. This CDR3 region has 14 residues. From germline, CDR1 is SGHTA and CDR2 FQGTGA. Deletions cut 5 bases from V and 4 bases from J, with 14 bases between. The sample is drawn from a study of chemoradiotherapy in HPV16-positive cancers. The data were produced by immunoSEQ multiplex PCR, yet TCRdb's version contains in-frame clones alone and is incomplete. The repertoire consists of about 67,000 clones, with 88% occurring once and the leading ten covering roughly 4.2%. Study results and caveats: Better recurrence-free survival went with HPV-responsive T-cell expansion in HPV16-positive patients. During treatment, candidate HPV-specific clones and E7-related motifs expanded in tumor. Functional assays defining HPV-specific T cells used only a couple of HPV16-positive patients.

The sequencing used blood, collected from a patient who underwent chemoradiotherapy. The chain couples TRBV7-3 to TRBJ1-2, with D unclear. The TCR was taken from a human donor with HPV-associated anogenital cancer. In nucleotides, the CDR3 is TGTGCCAGCAGCCGCAACCCGAACGGCTATGGCTACACCTTC. It specifies CASSRNPNGYGYTF.